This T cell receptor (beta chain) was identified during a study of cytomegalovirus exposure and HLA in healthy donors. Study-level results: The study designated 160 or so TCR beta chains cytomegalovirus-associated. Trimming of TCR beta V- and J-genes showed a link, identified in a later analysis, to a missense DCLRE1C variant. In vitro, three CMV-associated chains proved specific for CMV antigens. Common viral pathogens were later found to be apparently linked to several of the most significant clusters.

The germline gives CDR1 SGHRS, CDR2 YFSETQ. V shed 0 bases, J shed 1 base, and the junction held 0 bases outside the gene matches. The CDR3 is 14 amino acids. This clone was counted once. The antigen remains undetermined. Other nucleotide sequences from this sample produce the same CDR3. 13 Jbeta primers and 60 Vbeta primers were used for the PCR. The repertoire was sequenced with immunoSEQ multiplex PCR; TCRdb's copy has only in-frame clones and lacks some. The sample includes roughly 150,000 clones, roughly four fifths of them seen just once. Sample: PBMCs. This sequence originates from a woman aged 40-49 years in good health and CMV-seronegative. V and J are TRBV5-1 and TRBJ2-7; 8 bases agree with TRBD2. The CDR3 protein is CASSLAGGSYEQYF. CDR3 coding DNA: TGCGCCAGCAGCTTGGCGGGGGGGTCCTACGAGCAGTACTTC.